The rows below give T cell receptor beta chains drawn from one sample of a study of blood T cell repertoires in COVID-19. TCRdb's table, derived via immunoSEQ multiplex PCR, lists solely in-frame clones and lacks some. The sample includes about 340,000 clones, 65% to 85% of them seen just once. The sample consisted of peripheral blood. Receptors were obtained from a man between 25 and 39 years old with active or convalescent COVID-19. The CDR3 runs from the conserved cysteine through the conserved F or W. Each record gives: J gene, clone size, D gene, V gene, CDR3 protein, CDR3 DNA. The D gene is left open where the match is weak. A clone size is listed for some rows: how often the clone was seen (once, few, many), or a class if it is expanded.

TRBJ2-1 | . | TRBD2 | TRBV4-1 | CASTRTSGGRDEQFF | TGCGCCAGCACCAGGACTAGCGGGGGGAGGGATGAGCAGTTCTTC
TRBJ2-7 | once | . | TRBV10-3 | CAISGPSSSYEQYF | TGTGCCATCAGTGGCCCCTCCAGCTCCTACGAGCAGTACTTC
TRBJ2-4 | . | TRBD2 | TRBV12-5 | CASGPGLVGRKNIQYF | TGTGCTAGTGGACCCGGACTAGTTGGGAGAAAAAACATTCAGTACTTC
TRBJ2-7 | . | . | TRBV5-6 | CASSWSRVRDEQYF | TGTGCCAGCAGCTGGTCCCGAGTTCGCGACGAGCAGTACTTC
TRBJ2-7 | . | TRBD2 | TRBV5-1 | CASSRTSSNDEQYF | TGCGCCAGCAGCCGGACTAGCTCCAACGACGAGCAGTACTTC
TRBJ1-3 | few | TRBD1 | TRBV6-5 | CASGPQGAGNTIYF | TGTGCCAGCGGTCCTCAGGGGGCTGGAAACACCATATATTTT
TRBJ1-1 | . | . | TRBV24-1 | CATGGSGREAFF | TGTGCCACCGGGGGATCGGGGAGGGAAGCTTTCTTT
TRBJ1-2 | . | TRBD1 | TRBV2 | CASRPDRTANYGYTF | TGTGCCAGCAGGCCGGACAGGACAGCTAACTATGGCTACACCTTC
TRBJ1-2 | . | . | TRBV28 | CASSPWEGNYGYTF | TGTGCCAGCAGTCCATGGGAGGGTAACTATGGCTACACCTTC
TRBJ2-7 | . | TRBD2 | TRBV6-5 | CASTVIAGAPYEQYF | TGTGCCAGCACAGTCATAGCGGGAGCCCCCTACGAGCAGTACTTC
TRBJ2-1 | . | . | TRBV4-1 | CASSHPPARPEQFF | TGCGCCAGCAGCCACCCACCCGCCAGGCCCGAGCAGTTCTTC
TRBJ1-4 | . | TRBD1 | TRBV5-1 | CASSLTGQGGNEKLFF | TGCGCCAGCAGCTTGACGGGACAGGGCGGAAATGAAAAACTGTTTTTT
TRBJ2-3 | . | TRBD2 | TRBV5-1 | CASSKLAGVPTDTQYF | TGCGCCAGCAGCAAACTAGCGGGGGTTCCCACAGATACGCAGTATTTT
TRBJ1-5 | . | TRBD1 | TRBV2 | CASSPPDRPQPQHF | TGTGCCAGCAGTCCTCCGGACAGGCCTCAGCCCCAGCATTTT
TRBJ1-1 | . | . | TRBV12-5 | CASALFSGQDTEAFF | TGTGCTAGTGCTCTCTTCTCAGGGCAGGACACTGAAGCTTTCTTT
TRBJ2-7 | . | . | TRBV9 | CASSVGDSKSEQYF | TGTGCCAGCAGCGTAGGAGACTCGAAGTCCGAGCAGTACTTC
TRBJ2-2 | . | TRBD1 | TRBV5-1 | CASRSTGDSNTGELFF | TGCGCCAGCAGATCCACAGGGGATAGTAACACCGGGGAGCTGTTTTTT
TRBJ2-2 | many | . | TRBV9 | CASSDPPWTVGHPNTGELFF | TGTGCCAGCAGCGATCCCCCCTGGACAGTGGGCCACCCAAACACCGGGGAGCTGTTTTTT
TRBJ2-7 | . | TRBD2 | TRBV6-2/TRBV6-3 | CASSYMAGGPKQYF | TGTGCCAGCAGTTATATGGCGGGAGGGCCAAAGCAGTACTTC
TRBJ2-1 | once | . | TRBV4-2 | CASSRDQDWTYNEQFF | TGTGCCAGCAGCCGAGACCAAGACTGGACCTACAATGAGCAGTTCTTC
TRBJ2-7 | . | . | TRBV27 | CASSLSGGIGYEQYF | TGTGCCAGCAGTTTATCGGGCGGGATCGGATACGAGCAGTACTTC
TRBJ2-7 | . | TRBD1 | TRBV30 | CAWRGQGMIYEQYF | TGTGCCTGGAGGGGACAGGGGATGATCTACGAGCAGTACTTC
TRBJ2-5 | . | . | TRBV7-6 | CATGRETQYF | TGTGCCACAGGCCGAGAGACCCAGTACTTC
TRBJ1-4 | once | TRBD1 | TRBV5-1 | CASSLGPTGGSEKLFF | TGCGCCAGCAGCTTGGGACCGACAGGGGGTTCTGAAAAACTGTTTTTT
TRBJ1-2 | . | . | TRBV7-2 | CASSLVSLDYGYTF | TGTGCCAGCAGCTTAGTCTCCCTTGACTATGGCTACACCTTC
TRBJ1-1 | . | . | TRBV11-2 | CASSPTGIREAFF | TGTGCCAGCAGTCCTACAGGGATACGTGAAGCTTTCTTT
TRBJ2-1 | . | TRBD2 | TRBV2 | CGLSGGYNEQFF | TGTGGACTTAGCGGGGGATACAATGAGCAGTTCTTC
TRBJ2-1 | . | . | TRBV24-1 | CATSDKDISPYNEQFF | TGTGCCACCAGTGATAAGGACATATCCCCCTACAATGAGCAGTTCTTC
TRBJ2-5 | once | . | TRBV19 | CASSIRETQYF | TGTGCCAGTAGTATCAGGGAGACCCAGTACTTC
TRBJ1-1 | . | . | TRBV5-1 | CASSLGEGTEAFF | TGCGCCAGCAGCTTGGGGGAGGGGACTGAAGCTTTCTTT
TRBJ2-1 | . | TRBD2 | TRBV28 | CASSTSGRDNEQFF | TGTGCCAGCAGCACTAGCGGGAGGGACAATGAGCAGTTCTTC
TRBJ2-7 | . | . | TRBV6-2/TRBV6-3 | CASSPLAERPGAYEQYF | TGTGCCAGCAGTCCCCTGGCGGAGCGACCTGGAGCCTACGAGCAGTACTTC
TRBJ1-4 | . | . | TRBV30 | CAWRTRGLGELFF | TGTGCCTGGAGGACCAGGGGTTTAGGGGAACTGTTTTTT
TRBJ2-7 | once | TRBD2 | TRBV7-9 | CASSDPGLAGGLGYEQYF | TGTGCCAGCAGCGACCCGGGACTAGCGGGAGGGCTTGGGTACGAGCAGTACTTC
TRBJ2-2 | . | . | TRBV5-6 | CASSQTGLTGELFF | TGTGCCAGCAGCCAGACAGGTCTAACCGGGGAGCTGTTTTTT
TRBJ2-1 | . | . | TRBV6-4 | CASRGTPLHEQFF | TGTGCCAGCAGGGGGACACCTTTACATGAGCAGTTCTTC
TRBJ2-6 | . | . | TRBV7-6 | CASRQGKGRTGANVLTF | TGTGCCAGCCGCCAGGGGAAAGGGCGAACTGGGGCCAACGTCCTGACTTTC
TRBJ2-7 | . | . | TRBV15 | CATSRGKGRDRGEQYF | TGTGCCACCAGCAGAGGGAAAGGGCGGGACCGGGGCGAGCAGTACTTC
TRBJ1-6 | . | . | TRBV6-6 | CASNSGWTANSPLHF | TGTGCCAGCAACTCGGGGTGGACAGCGAATTCACCCCTCCACTTT
TRBJ1-1 | . | . | TRBV9 | CASSPLGGTNTEAFF | TGTGCCAGCAGCCCCCTTGGCGGAACGAACACTGAAGCTTTCTTT
TRBJ1-1 | . | TRBD1 | TRBV7-2 | CASSDRARAEAFF | TGTGCCAGCTCAGACAGGGCTCGCGCCGAAGCTTTCTTT